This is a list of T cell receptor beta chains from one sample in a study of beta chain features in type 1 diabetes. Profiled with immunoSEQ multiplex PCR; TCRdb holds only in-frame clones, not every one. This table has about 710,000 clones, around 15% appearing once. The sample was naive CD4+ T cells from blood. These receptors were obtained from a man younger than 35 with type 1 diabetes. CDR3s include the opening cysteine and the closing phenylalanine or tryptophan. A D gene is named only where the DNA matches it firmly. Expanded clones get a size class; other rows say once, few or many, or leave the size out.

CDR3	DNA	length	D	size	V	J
CASSKGTFGETQYF	TGTGCCAGCAGCAAGGGGACGTTTGGAGAGACCCAGTACTTC	14	NA	few	TRBV5-4	TRBJ2-5
CASSPSKGAWTEAFF	TGTGCCAGCTCACCATCGAAGGGGGCTTGGACTGAAGCTTTCTTT	15	TRBD1	NA	TRBV18	TRBJ1-1
CASSQEIAGRPQPQHF	TGCGCCAGCAGCCAAGAGATCGCAGGGCGGCCCCAGCCCCAGCATTTT	16	NA	few	TRBV4-3	TRBJ1-5
CAIRLGQNYEQYF	TGTGCCATCCGTCTCGGACAGAACTACGAGCAGTACTTC	13	NA	few	TRBV10-3	TRBJ2-7
CASSLQEGADTQYF	TGTGCCAGCAGCTTACAGGAGGGCGCAGATACGCAGTATTTT	14	NA	few	TRBV7-6	TRBJ2-3
CASSQATSGASYEQYF	TGTGCCAGCAGCCAAGCGACTAGCGGGGCTTCCTACGAGCAGTACTTC	16	TRBD2	NA	TRBV4-2	TRBJ2-7
CASSPQAIRGDEQFF	TGTGCCAGCTCACCACAGGCCATTCGGGGCGATGAGCAGTTCTTC	15	NA	NA	TRBV18	TRBJ2-1
CAWSRGRRPQHF	TGTGCCTGGAGCAGGGGGAGAAGGCCCCAGCATTTT	12	TRBD1	NA	TRBV30	TRBJ1-5
CASNRQGTYNEQFF	TGTGCCAGCAACCGTCAGGGGACCTACAATGAGCAGTTCTTC	14	NA	NA	TRBV7-2	TRBJ2-1
CASSFGNRQGHNEQFF	TGCGCCAGCAGCTTCGGGAACAGGCAGGGGCACAATGAGCAGTTCTTC	16	NA	few	TRBV5-1	TRBJ2-1
CASSYSATGGYEQYF	TGTGCCAGCAGTTACTCGGCGACAGGGGGGTACGAGCAGTACTTC	15	TRBD1	NA	TRBV6-5	TRBJ2-7
CASSRGTIYEQYF	TGTGCCAGCAGCCGGGGGACTATCTACGAGCAGTACTTC	13	TRBD2	NA	TRBV11-2	TRBJ2-7
CASSVANEQFF	TGTGCCAGCAGCGTAGCCAATGAGCAGTTCTTC	11	NA	few	TRBV9	TRBJ2-1
CASSHKQGTDTQYF	TGTGCCAGCAGCCACAAACAGGGGACAGATACGCAGTATTTT	14	TRBD1	NA	TRBV13	TRBJ2-3
CASSYSMSGAYTEAFF	TGTGCCAGCAGTTACTCGATGTCGGGGGCCTACACTGAAGCTTTCTTT	16	NA	NA	TRBV6-6	TRBJ1-1
CASSPGTSGQETQYF	TGTGCCAGCTCTCCCGGGACTAGCGGCCAAGAGACCCAGTACTTC	15	TRBD2	few	TRBV18	TRBJ2-5
CASSLSAGGHSNQPQHF	TGTGCCAGCAGCTTATCGGCAGGGGGCCATAGCAATCAGCCCCAGCATTTT	17	TRBD1	NA	TRBV7-2	TRBJ1-5
CASSVTGGSETQYF	TGCGCCAGCAGCGTTACAGGGGGCAGCGAGACCCAGTACTTC	14	TRBD1	NA	TRBV5-1	TRBJ2-5
CASSPGTTYEQYF	TGTGCCAGCTCACCCGGCACCACCTACGAGCAGTACTTC	13	NA	few	TRBV18	TRBJ2-7
CASSLTGLGNNEQFF	TGCGCCAGCAGCTTGACAGGGCTGGGGAACAATGAGCAGTTCTTC	15	NA	few	TRBV5-1	TRBJ2-1
CASSLLGDRGRGYTF	TGCGCCAGCAGCTTGCTGGGAGACAGGGGACGGGGCTACACCTTC	15	TRBD1	few	TRBV5-1	TRBJ1-2
CASSSSGTSGYTGELFF	TGCGCCAGCAGCTCCAGCGGGACTAGCGGATACACCGGGGAGCTGTTTTTT	17	TRBD2	few	TRBV5-1	TRBJ2-2
CASSFGGNEQFF	TGTGCCAGCAGTTTCGGGGGGAATGAGCAGTTCTTC	12	TRBD2	NA	TRBV11-3	TRBJ2-1
CSVGERGRTEAFF	TGCAGCGTTGGGGAGCGGGGGCGTACTGAAGCTTTCTTT	13	NA	few	TRBV29-1	TRBJ1-1
CASSEQGGTYEQYF	TGTGCCAGCAGTGAACAGGGGGGTACCTACGAGCAGTACTTC	14	NA	NA	TRBV2	TRBJ2-7
CAFSRDRGADEQFF	TGTGCCTTTAGTCGGGACAGGGGGGCGGATGAGCAGTTCTTC	14	TRBD1	NA	TRBV30	TRBJ2-1
CASSENVVTEAFF	TGTGCCAGCAGTGAAAACGTCGTCACTGAAGCTTTCTTT	13	NA	few	TRBV28	TRBJ1-1
CASSSALNTEAFF	TGTGCCAGCAGTTCGGCGTTGAACACTGAAGCTTTCTTT	13	NA	few	TRBV2	TRBJ1-1
CASSLGLAGALAKNIQYF	TGTGCCAGCAGCTTAGGACTGGCAGGGGCTTTAGCCAAAAACATTCAGTACTTC	18	NA	NA	TRBV7-9	TRBJ2-4
CASSLSEEQGRYGYTF	TGTGCCAGCAGTTTATCGGAGGAACAGGGTCGGTATGGCTACACCTTC	16	NA	NA	TRBV27	TRBJ1-2
CAWTRGGQANTGELFF	TGTGCCTGGACCCGGGGGGGACAGGCCAACACCGGGGAGCTGTTTTTT	16	NA	NA	TRBV30	TRBJ2-2
CASSPRSGQGDREQYF	TGTGCCAGCTCACCGAGGAGCGGGCAGGGGGATCGGGAGCAGTACTTC	16	NA	few	TRBV18	TRBJ2-5
CSAPGGGIYNEQFF	TGCAGCGCCCCAGGCGGGGGGATTTACAATGAGCAGTTCTTC	14	TRBD2	NA	TRBV29-1	TRBJ2-1
CASSIRGSFSRRFF	TGTGCCAGTAGTATTCGGGGATCATTCAGCAGAAGGTTCTTC	14	NA	NA	TRBV19	TRBJ2-1
CASSQYGHTNTEAFF	TGCGCCAGCAGCCAATATGGACATACGAACACTGAAGCTTTCTTT	15	NA	NA	TRBV4-1	TRBJ1-1
CAWNTQDTSRETQYF	TGTGCCTGGAATACTCAGGACACCTCGCGCGAGACCCAGTACTTC	15	NA	NA	TRBV30	TRBJ2-5
CASSITGGPNIQYF	TGTGCCAGTAGTATAACAGGGGGCCCAAACATTCAGTACTTC	14	TRBD1	few	TRBV19	TRBJ2-4
CASSIQGREETQYF	TGCGCCAGCAGTATCCAGGGGCGAGAAGAGACCCAGTACTTC	14	NA	NA	TRBV5-1	TRBJ2-5
CASSQDLARAQNEQFF	TGCGCCAGCAGCCAAGATCTCGCGCGGGCCCAGAATGAGCAGTTCTTC	16	NA	NA	TRBV4-3	TRBJ2-1
CASSERTGASYEQYF	TGTGCCAGCAGCGAACGGACAGGCGCGTCCTACGAGCAGTACTTC	15	TRBD1	NA	TRBV7-9	TRBJ2-7
CATSRLGTSGRTPLYEQYF	TGTGCCACCAGCAGGCTCGGGACTAGCGGGAGGACCCCCCTCTACGAGCAGTACTTC	19	TRBD2	NA	TRBV15	TRBJ2-7
CASGGVQGNANTGELFF	TGTGCCAGCGGTGGAGTACAGGGCAACGCGAACACCGGGGAGCTGTTTTTT	17	NA	few	TRBV5-4	TRBJ2-2
CASVGRAEKLFF	TGTGCCAGCGTCGGCAGGGCGGAAAAACTGTTTTTT	12	NA	few	TRBV2	TRBJ1-4
CASSERLFYNEQFF	TGTGCCAGCAGCGAGAGACTGTTCTACAATGAGCAGTTCTTC	14	NA	NA	TRBV6-1	TRBJ2-1
CASSVGTGISYEQYF	TGCGCCAGCAGCGTAGGGACAGGTATCTCCTACGAGCAGTACTTC	15	TRBD1	few	TRBV5-1	TRBJ2-7
CASSLREGTGELFF	TGTGCCAGCAGCCTAAGGGAGGGCACCGGGGAGCTGTTTTTT	14	TRBD2	NA	TRBV2	TRBJ2-2
CSEPGTTDYNEQFF	TGCAGCGAACCGGGAACTACCGACTACAATGAGCAGTTCTTC	14	NA	few	TRBV29-1	TRBJ2-1
CASSPRAEGIETQYF	TGTGCCAGCAGCCCGAGGGCTGAAGGAATAGAGACCCAGTACTTC	15	NA	NA	TRBV4-2	TRBJ2-5
CASRRELGNEQYF	TGTGCCAGCAGACGGGAGTTGGGGAACGAGCAGTACTTC	13	NA	few	TRBV6-6	TRBJ2-7
CASSPPGSYEQYF	TGTGCCAGCTCACCACCGGGTTCCTACGAGCAGTACTTC	13	NA	NA	TRBV18	TRBJ2-7
CSSGHQNYGYTF	TGCAGCTCTGGACACCAAAACTATGGCTACACCTTC	12	NA	NA	TRBV29-1	TRBJ1-2
CSVTDRAKAEAFF	TGCAGCGTCACTGACAGGGCTAAGGCTGAAGCTTTCTTT	13	TRBD1	few	TRBV29-1	TRBJ1-1
CSCRANYGYTF	TGCAGCTGTCGGGCCAACTATGGCTACACCTTC	11	NA	few	TRBV20-1	TRBJ1-2
CASSTGLAGGPWYF	TGTGCCAGCAGCACGGGACTAGCGGGAGGCCCCTGGTACTTC	14	TRBD2	once	TRBV5-8	TRBJ2-7
CASSLMRGSYEQYF	TGTGCCAGCAGCTTGATGCGGGGGAGCTACGAGCAGTACTTC	14	TRBD2	few	TRBV5-6	TRBJ2-7
CASSTGGADTQYF	TGTGCCAGCTCAACAGGGGGCGCAGATACGCAGTATTTT	13	TRBD1	NA	TRBV18	TRBJ2-3
CASSLTLNSPLHF	TGTGCCAGCAGCTTGACGCTCAATTCACCCCTCCACTTT	13	NA	NA	TRBV7-6	TRBJ1-6
CASSPKGGNQPQHF	TGTGCCAGCAGCCCTAAGGGGGGCAATCAGCCCCAGCATTTT	14	NA	NA	TRBV7-2	TRBJ1-5